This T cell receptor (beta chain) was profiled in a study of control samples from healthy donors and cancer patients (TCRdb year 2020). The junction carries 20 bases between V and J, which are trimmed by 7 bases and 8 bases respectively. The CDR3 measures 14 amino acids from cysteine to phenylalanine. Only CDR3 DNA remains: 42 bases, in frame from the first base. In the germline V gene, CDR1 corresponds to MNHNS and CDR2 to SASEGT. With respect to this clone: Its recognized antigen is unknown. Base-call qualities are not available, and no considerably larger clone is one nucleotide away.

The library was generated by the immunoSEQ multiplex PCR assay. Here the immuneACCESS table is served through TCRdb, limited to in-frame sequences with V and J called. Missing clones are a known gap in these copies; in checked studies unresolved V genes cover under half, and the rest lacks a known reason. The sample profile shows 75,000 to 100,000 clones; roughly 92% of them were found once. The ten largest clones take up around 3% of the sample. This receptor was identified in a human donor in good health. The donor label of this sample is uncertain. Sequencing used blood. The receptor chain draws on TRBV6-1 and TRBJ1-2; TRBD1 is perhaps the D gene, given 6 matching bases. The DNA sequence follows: TGTGCCAGCATCGAATTTTCCGGGACATCGGGCTACACCTTC. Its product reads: CASIEFSGTSGYTF.